This T cell receptor (beta chain) is from a study of blood T cell repertoires in COVID-19. Study as a whole: Samples came from the United States, Italy and Spain, spanning acute and convalescent COVID-19.

In the authors' workflow: Reference gene primer amplification in the assay estimated nucleated cell counts. This table comes from immunoSEQ multiplex PCR, and its TCRdb copy is limited to in-frame clones, with some not included. V and J calls and clone size are copied from that table; D and trimming were computed from the DNA. The table has approximately 120,000 clones, over 80% seen once. Per the germline V gene, CDR1 is WSHSY and CDR2 is SAAADI. With 5 bases removed from V and 0 bases from J, the gap between germline ends came to 11 bases. The CDR3 is 15 amino acids. This clone turned up a few times.

Material: peripheral blood. J is TRBJ2-1 and V is TRBV10-2; perhaps TRBD2 as D (5 bases). The TCR comes from a woman aged 60 to 75 with acute or convalescent COVID-19. CDR3 sequence reads: CASSNTRTSYNEQFF. CDR3 in DNA: TGCGCCAGCAGTAACACTAGAACCTCCTACAATGAGCAGTTCTTC.